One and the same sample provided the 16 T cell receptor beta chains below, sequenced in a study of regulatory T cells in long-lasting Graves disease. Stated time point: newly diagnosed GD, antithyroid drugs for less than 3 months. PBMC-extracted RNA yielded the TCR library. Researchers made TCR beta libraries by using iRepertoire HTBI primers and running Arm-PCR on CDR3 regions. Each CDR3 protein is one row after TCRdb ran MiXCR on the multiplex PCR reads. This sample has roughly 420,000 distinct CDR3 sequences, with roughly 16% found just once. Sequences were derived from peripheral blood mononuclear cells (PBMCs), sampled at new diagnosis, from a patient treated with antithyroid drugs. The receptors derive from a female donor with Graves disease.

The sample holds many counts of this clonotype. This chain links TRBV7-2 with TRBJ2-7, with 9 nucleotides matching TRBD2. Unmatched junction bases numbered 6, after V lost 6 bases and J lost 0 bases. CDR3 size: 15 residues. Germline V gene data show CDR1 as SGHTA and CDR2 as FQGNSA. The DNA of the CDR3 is TGTGCCAGCAGGCCCCCTAGCGGGATCTCCTACGAGCAGTACTTC. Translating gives CASRPPSGISYEQYF.

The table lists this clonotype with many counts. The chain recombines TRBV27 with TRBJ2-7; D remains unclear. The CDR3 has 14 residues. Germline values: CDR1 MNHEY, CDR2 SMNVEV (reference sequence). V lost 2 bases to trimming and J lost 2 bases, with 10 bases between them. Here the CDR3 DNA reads TGTGCCAGCAGTTTAGGGCAGAGCACCTACGAGCAGTACTTC. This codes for CASSLGQSTYEQYF.

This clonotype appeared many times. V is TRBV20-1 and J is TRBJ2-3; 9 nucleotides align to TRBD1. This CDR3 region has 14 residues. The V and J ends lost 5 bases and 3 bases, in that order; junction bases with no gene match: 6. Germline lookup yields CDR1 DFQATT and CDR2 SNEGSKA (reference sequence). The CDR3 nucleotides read TGCAGTGCTGAACAGGGGGCGGTGACAGATACGCAGTATTTT. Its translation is CSAEQGAVTDTQYF.

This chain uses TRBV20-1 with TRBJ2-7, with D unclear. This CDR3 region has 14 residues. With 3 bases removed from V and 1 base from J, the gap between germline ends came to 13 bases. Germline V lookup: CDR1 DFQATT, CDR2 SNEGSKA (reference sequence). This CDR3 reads CSASLPRASYEQYF. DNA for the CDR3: TGCAGTGCTAGTTTGCCCCGGGCTTCCTACGAGCAGTACTTC.

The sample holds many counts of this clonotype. This CDR3 is CASSFQGSGEKLFF. The CDR3 DNA follows: TGCGCCAGCAGCTTTCAGGGATCCGGGGAAAAACTGTTTTTT. The rearrangement links TRBV5-1 to TRBJ1-4; TRBD1 might be the D (5 bases). Germline values: CDR1 SGHRS, CDR2 YFSETQ. The CDR3 covers 14 residues. Trimming took off 2 bases at V and 8 bases at J, with 13 bases between the two ends.

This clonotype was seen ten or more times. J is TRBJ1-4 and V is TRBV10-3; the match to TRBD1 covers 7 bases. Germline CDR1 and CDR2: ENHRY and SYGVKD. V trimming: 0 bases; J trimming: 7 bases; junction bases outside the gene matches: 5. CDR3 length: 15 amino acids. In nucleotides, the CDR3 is TGTGCCATCAGTGAGTCGAGAGGGGGCGGTGAAAAACTGTTTTTT. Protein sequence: CAISESRGGGEKLFF.

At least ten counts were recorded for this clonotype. CDR3 DNA sequence: TGTGCCAGCAGCTTAGCGCAGCTACGCCGCACAGATACGCAGTATTTT. Protein sequence: CASSLAQLRRTDTQYF. The chain links TRBV7-2 to TRBJ2-3; no clear D gene. The CDR3 covers 16 residues. Trimming cost V 0 bases and J 1 base, with 11 bases left between them. Germline CDR1 is SGHTA and CDR2 is FQGNSA.

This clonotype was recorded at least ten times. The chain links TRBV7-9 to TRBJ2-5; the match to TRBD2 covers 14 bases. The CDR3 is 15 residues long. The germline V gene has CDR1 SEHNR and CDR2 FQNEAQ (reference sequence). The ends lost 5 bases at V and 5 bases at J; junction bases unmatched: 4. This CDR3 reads CASSLGLAGVETQYF. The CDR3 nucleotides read TGTGCCAGCAGCCTGGGACTAGCGGGAGTTGAGACCCAGTACTTC.

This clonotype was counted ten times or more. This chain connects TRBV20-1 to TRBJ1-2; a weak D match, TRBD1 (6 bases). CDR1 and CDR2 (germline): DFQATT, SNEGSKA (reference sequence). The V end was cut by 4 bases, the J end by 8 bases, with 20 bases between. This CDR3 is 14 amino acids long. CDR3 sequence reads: CSATGEQGWVGYTF. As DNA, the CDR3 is TGCAGTGCTACCGGGGAACAGGGATGGGTCGGCTACACCTTC.

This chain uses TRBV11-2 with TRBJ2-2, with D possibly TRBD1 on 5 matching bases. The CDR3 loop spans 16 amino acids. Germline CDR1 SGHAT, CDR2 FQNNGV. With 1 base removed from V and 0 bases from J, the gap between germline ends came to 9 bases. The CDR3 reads CASSLGRAANTGELFF. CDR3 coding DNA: TGTGCCAGCAGCTTAGGCAGGGCCGCGAACACCGGGGAGCTGTTTTTT.

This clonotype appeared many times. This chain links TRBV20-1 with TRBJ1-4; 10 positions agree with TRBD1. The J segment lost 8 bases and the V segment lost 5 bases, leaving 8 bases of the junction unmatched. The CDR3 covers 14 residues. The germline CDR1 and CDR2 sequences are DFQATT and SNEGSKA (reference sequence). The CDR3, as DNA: TGCAGTGCTGCTTTCGGGACAGGGGACGAAAAACTGTTTTTT. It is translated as CSAAFGTGDEKLFF.

Here the CDR3 reads CSVEDSGGVSYEQYF. The CDR3 DNA sequence: TGCAGCGTTGAAGATAGCGGGGGCGTTTCCTACGAGCAGTACTTC. The chain carries TRBV29-1 and TRBJ2-7, with 9 bases fitting TRBD2. Germline lookup yields CDR1 SQVTM and CDR2 ANQGSEA. The CDR3 extends over 15 amino acids. The J segment lost 1 base and the V segment lost 0 bases, leaving 4 bases of the junction unmatched.

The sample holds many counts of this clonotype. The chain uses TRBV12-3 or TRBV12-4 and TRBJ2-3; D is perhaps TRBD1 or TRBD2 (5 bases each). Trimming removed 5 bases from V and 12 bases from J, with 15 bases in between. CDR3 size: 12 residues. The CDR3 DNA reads TGTGCCAGCAGTCTCCTGGGGGATAAACAGTATTTT. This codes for CASSLLGDKQYF.

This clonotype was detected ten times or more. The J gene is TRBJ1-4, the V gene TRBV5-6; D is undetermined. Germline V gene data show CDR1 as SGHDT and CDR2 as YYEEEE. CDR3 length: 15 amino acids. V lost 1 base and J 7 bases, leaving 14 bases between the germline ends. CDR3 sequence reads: CASSLFQAGGEKLFF. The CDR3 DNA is TGTGCCAGCAGCTTGTTTCAGGCGGGAGGTGAAAAACTGTTTTTT.

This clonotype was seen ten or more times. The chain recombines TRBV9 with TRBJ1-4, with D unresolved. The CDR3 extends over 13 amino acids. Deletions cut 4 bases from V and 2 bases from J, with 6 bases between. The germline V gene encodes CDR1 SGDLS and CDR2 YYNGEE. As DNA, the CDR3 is TGTGCCAGCAGCACCGGGACTAATGAAAAACTGTTTTTT. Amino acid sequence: CASSTGTNEKLFF.

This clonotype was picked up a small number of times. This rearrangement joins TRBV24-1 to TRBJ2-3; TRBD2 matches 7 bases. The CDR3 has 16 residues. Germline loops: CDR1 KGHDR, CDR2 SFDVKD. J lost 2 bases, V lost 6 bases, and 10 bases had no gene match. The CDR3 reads CATSSREGELTDTQYF. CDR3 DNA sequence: TGTGCCACCAGTTCCAGGGAGGGAGAACTCACAGATACGCAGTATTTT.